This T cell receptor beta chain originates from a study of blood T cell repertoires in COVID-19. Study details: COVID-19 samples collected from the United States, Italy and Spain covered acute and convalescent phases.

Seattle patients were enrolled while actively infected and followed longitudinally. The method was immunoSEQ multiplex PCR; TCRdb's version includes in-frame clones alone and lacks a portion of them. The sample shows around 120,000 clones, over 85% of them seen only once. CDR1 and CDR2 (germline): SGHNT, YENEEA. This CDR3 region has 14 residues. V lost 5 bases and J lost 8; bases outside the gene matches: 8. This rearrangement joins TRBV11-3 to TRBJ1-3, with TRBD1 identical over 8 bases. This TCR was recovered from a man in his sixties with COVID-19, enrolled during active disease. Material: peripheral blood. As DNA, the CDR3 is TGTGCCAGCAGCCCTAGGACAGGGACGGACACCATATATTTT. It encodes CASSPRTGTDTIYF.